Reported below is one T cell receptor beta chain. Its antigen is still unknown. This specimen belongs to a study of cytomegalovirus exposure and HLA in healthy donors. Overall study findings and caveats: The analysis excluded some indistinguishable V segments, including TRBV6-2 and TRBV6-3. Previously analyzed data showed that most TCR beta V segments were productive at a frequency of about 87% or about 30%.

Researchers ran the PCR with 60 Vbeta and 13 Jbeta primers. Clones were sequenced by immunoSEQ multiplex PCR, and TCRdb holds only the in-frame ones, with some missing. Of about 150,000 clones listed, 75% are singletons. The V gene's germline CDR1 is SGHTS and CDR2 YDEGEE. V was cut by 2 bases and J by 3 bases, with 8 bases left in between. The CDR3 covers 13 residues. The rearrangement joins TRBV5-8 to TRBJ1-1, with D perhaps TRBD1 (5 bases). The TCR comes from a man aged 25-45 years in good health and CMV-seronegative. The sequencing input was PBMCs. For the CDR3, the DNA is TGTGCCAGCAGCTTAAACAGGTACACTGAAGCTTTCTTT. Translating gives CASSLNRYTEAFF.